The next 14 T cell receptor beta chains were all read from a single sample in a study of response to subunit inactivated influenza vaccine. TCRdb re-called the RT-PCR reads with MiXCR, one entry per CDR3 protein. The sample has fewer than 750,000 distinct CDR3 sequences; around 15% are singletons. The sample in question was PBMCs from blood, obtained 12 days after vaccination. The receptors come from a man aged 50 to 59 who received an inactivated influenza vaccine.

The CDR3 DNA follows: TGTGCCAGCTCACCGTTAAGGGTTCAGAATCAGCCCCAGCATTTT. Encoded protein: CASSPLRVQNQPQHF. This chain joins TRBV18 and TRBJ1-5; D not resolved. Germline CDR1 and CDR2: KGHSH and LQKENI. V lost 3 bases to trimming and J lost 4 bases, with 13 bases between them. CDR3 length: 15 residues.

This clonotype was picked up a small number of times. The CDR3 region has the DNA TGTGCCAGCAGTTCCGGGAGCACAGCAGATACGCAGTATTTT. It yields the protein CASSSGSTADTQYF. The gene calls are TRBV12-3 or TRBV12-4 and TRBJ2-3; possible D gene TRBD2, 6 bases. Trimming left V 4 bases short and J 4 bases short, with 12 bases between. The CDR3 loop spans 14 amino acids.

The rearrangement uses TRBV9 and TRBJ1-1; a weak D match, TRBD1 (6 bases). This CDR3 is built from 13 residues. From germline, CDR1 is SGDLS and CDR2 YYNGEE. The V end was cut by 5 bases, the J end by 5 bases, with 13 bases between. CDR3 amino acids: CASRRGFGTEAFF. The CDR3 nucleotides read TGTGCCAGCAGAAGGGGGTTTGGGACTGAAGCTTTCTTT.

This clonotype was seen at least ten times. The J gene is TRBJ1-1, the V gene TRBV29-1; tentatively, D is TRBD1 (6 bases). The ends were cut back, 4 bases at V and 9 bases at J, with 12 bases in the middle. Germline V lookup: CDR1 SQVTM, CDR2 ANQGSEA. The CDR3 runs to 11 residues. CDR3 loop: CSVAEDSQAFF. CDR3 DNA: TGCAGCGTTGCCGAGGACAGTCAAGCTTTCTTT. The entire variable domain, with the rest obtained from reference TRBV29-1 and TRBJ1-1, is as follows: SAVISQKPSRDICQRGTSLTIQCQVDSQVTMMFWYRQQPGQSLTLIATANQGSEATYESGFVIDKFPISRPNLTFSTLTVSNMSPEDSSIYLCSVAEDSQAFFGQGTRLTVV.

A few counts support this clonotype. The chain carries TRBV7-2 and TRBJ2-5; D is unresolved. Trimming took off 3 bases at V and 5 bases at J, with 10 bases between the two ends. Per germline, CDR1 SGHTA and CDR2 FQGNSA. The CDR3 is 13 amino acids. The CDR3 sequence is CASSFNPKETQYF. The CDR3 DNA reads TGTGCCAGCAGCTTTAATCCCAAGGAGACCCAGTACTTC.

The CDR3 sequence: CSVGDRGKETQYF. The CDR3 DNA reads as TGCAGCGTAGGGGACAGGGGGAAAGAGACCCAGTACTTC. The chain couples TRBV29-1 to TRBJ2-5; TRBD1 matches 11 bases. The CDR3 consists of 13 residues. Per germline, CDR1 SQVTM and CDR2 ANQGSEA. The junction had 3 bases not matched to a gene; V was cut back by 6 bases and J by 3 bases.

The chain recombines TRBV14 with TRBJ1-1; no definite D call. In germline, CDR1 is SGHDN, CDR2 FVKESK. The CDR3 has 13 amino acids. Trimming pared 4 bases from V and 4 bases from J, leaving 10 bases between. The CDR3 spells CASSPQDITEAFF. Here the CDR3 DNA reads TGTGCCAGCAGCCCTCAGGATATCACTGAAGCTTTCTTT. The whole variable domain, filled in from reference TRBV14 and TRBJ1-1, reads EAGVTQFPSHSVIEKGQTVTLRCDPISGHDNLYWYRRVMGKEIKFLLHFVKESKQDESGMPNNRFLAERTGGTYSTLKVQPAELEDSGVYFCASSPQDITEAFFGQGTRLTVV.

This clonotype was recorded many times. V and J are TRBV7-2 and TRBJ2-7; the D call may be TRBD1 or TRBD2 (6 bases each). This CDR3 is 15 amino acids long. In germline, CDR1 is SGHTA, CDR2 FQGNSA. Trimming took 0 bases from V and 9 from J, leaving 18 bases between them. CDR3 residues: CASSLAMASGGGQYF. The CDR3 nucleotides read TGTGCCAGCAGCTTAGCGATGGCCAGTGGAGGGGGGCAGTACTTC.

The sample holds a few counts of this clonotype. The genes are TRBV6-2 or TRBV6-3 and TRBJ2-2, with unresolved D. V was pared by 2 bases and J by 8 bases, with 9 bases between. Per germline, CDR1 MNHEY and CDR2 SVGEGT. The CDR3 runs 13 residues. This chain's CDR3 is CASSYIRVGELFF. The CDR3 DNA reads as TGTGCCAGCAGTTACATTAGGGTGGGGGAGCTGTTTTTT.

The chain has TRBV6-5 and TRBJ2-7, with TRBD2 as a possible D gene (5 bases). The CDR3 has 16 residues. The germline gives CDR1 MNHEY, CDR2 SVGAGI. Trimming took 0 bases from V and 2 from J, leaving 14 bases between them. In DNA, the CDR3 is TGTGCCAGCAGTTACTCGTTTCGAGCGGTCACCTACGAGCAGTACTTC. It translates to CASSYSFRAVTYEQYF.

This clonotype was picked up a small number of times. The V call is TRBV12-3 or TRBV12-4, the J call TRBJ2-1; TRBD2 matches at 12 bases. The junction had 18 bases not matched to a gene; V was cut back by 5 bases and J by 4 bases. This CDR3 region has 20 residues. CDR3 region: CASSPSNPKTSGGEYNEQFF. In DNA form, the CDR3 reads TGTGCCAGCAGTCCCTCGAACCCTAAGACTAGCGGGGGAGAATACAATGAGCAGTTCTTC.

The chain combines TRBV5-1 with TRBJ2-1; TRBD1 aligns across 10 bases. V dropped 0 bases and J dropped 8; count of bases not matched to a gene: 11. This CDR3 is built from 17 residues. Per the germline V gene, CDR1 is SGHRS and CDR2 is YFSETQ. The CDR3 DNA is TGCGCCAGCAGCTTGGTACTTCTGGACAGGGGGAGGGATGAGCAGTTCTTC. Protein sequence: CASSLVLLDRGRDEQFF.

The rearrangement links TRBV19 to TRBJ2-3; possibly TRBD1 for D (5 bases). Trimming removed 3 bases at V and 1 base at J, with 11 bases between. CDR3 size: 15 residues. Germline CDR1 and CDR2: LNHDA and SQIVND (reference sequence). CDR3 protein: CASSIQGFGTDTQYF. For the CDR3, the DNA is TGTGCCAGTAGTATCCAGGGTTTTGGCACAGATACGCAGTATTTT.

This chain joins TRBV7-2 and TRBJ2-1; the D is unclear. The V end lost 5 bases, the J end lost 11 bases, and 13 bases lay between the germline ends. The CDR3 consists of 12 residues. Per germline, CDR1 SGHTA and CDR2 FQGNSA. The CDR3 spells CASSASGPQQFF. The DNA for the CDR3 is TGTGCCAGCAGCGCCTCCGGGCCGCAGCAGTTCTTC.